This record concerns one TCR beta chain sequence. The antigen is unknown. Clones were sequenced by immunoSEQ multiplex PCR, and TCRdb holds only the in-frame ones, with some missing. Here the sample spans some 140,000 clones, about 92% being singletons. The data were obtained in a study of T cell responses to AZD1222 COVID-19 vaccine. Study outcomes and limitations: Across the whole spike, CD4 TCRs peaked at regions 160-218 and 743-854. None of the repertoires were sampled until the peak T cell response had passed. Among the donors, most were white British and more were female, and clonal diversity was possibly underestimated. AZD1222 recipients seropositive at baseline numbered only six.

Germline V lookup: CDR1 ENHRY, CDR2 SYGVKD. V dropped 3 bases and J dropped 13; count of bases not matched to a gene: 18. The CDR3 is 15 residues long. Here the sequenced sample was peripheral blood, taken on day 0 of AZD1222 vaccination. This TCR was sampled from an adult in good health. The V and J genes are TRBV10-3 and TRBJ2-7; the match to TRBD1 covers 7 bases. CDR3 residues: CAISEGGGSAGVLYF. CDR3 coding DNA: TGTGCCATCAGTGAAGGGGGCGGTTCGGCAGGGGTCCTATACTTC.